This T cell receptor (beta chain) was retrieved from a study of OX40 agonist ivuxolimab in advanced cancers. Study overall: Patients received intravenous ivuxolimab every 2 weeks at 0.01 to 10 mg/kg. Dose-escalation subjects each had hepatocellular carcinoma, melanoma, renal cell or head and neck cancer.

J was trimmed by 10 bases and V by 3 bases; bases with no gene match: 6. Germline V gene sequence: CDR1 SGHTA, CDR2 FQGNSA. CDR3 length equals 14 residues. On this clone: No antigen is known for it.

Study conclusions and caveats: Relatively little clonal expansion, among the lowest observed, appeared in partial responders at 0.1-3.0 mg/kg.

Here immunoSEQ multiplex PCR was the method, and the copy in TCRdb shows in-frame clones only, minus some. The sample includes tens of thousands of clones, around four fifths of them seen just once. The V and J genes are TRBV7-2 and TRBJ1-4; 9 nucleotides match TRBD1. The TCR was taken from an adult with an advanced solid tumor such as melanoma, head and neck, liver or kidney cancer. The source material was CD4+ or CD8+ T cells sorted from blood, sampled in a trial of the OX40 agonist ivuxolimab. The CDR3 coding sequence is TGTGCCAGCAGCTTCGAGGGACAGGGTGGAAAACTGTTTTTT. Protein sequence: CASSFEGQGGKLFF.